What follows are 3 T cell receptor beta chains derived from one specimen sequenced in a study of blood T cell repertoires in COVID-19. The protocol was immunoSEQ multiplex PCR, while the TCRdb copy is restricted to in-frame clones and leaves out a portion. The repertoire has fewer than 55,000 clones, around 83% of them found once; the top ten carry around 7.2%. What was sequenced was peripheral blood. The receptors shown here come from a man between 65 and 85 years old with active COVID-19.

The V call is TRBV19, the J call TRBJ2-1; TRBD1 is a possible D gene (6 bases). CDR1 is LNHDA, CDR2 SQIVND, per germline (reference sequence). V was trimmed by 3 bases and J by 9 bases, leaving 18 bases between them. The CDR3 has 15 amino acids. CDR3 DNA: TGTGCCAGTAGTATGAATGGGGGCGGTGGTTTTGAGCAGTTCTTC. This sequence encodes CASSMNGGGGFEQFF.

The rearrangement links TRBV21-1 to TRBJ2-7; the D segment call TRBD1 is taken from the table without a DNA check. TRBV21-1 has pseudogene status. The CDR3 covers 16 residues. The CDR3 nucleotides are TGTGCCAGCAGCAAAGCAACAGAACACCCCTCGTACGAGCAGTACTTC. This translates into CASSKATEHPSYEQYF.

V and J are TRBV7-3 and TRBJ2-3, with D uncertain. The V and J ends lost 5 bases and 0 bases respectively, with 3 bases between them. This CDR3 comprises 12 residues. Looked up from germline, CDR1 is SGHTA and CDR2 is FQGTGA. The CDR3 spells CASSPSTDTQYF. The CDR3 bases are TGTGCCAGCAGCCCGAGCACAGATACGCAGTATTTT.